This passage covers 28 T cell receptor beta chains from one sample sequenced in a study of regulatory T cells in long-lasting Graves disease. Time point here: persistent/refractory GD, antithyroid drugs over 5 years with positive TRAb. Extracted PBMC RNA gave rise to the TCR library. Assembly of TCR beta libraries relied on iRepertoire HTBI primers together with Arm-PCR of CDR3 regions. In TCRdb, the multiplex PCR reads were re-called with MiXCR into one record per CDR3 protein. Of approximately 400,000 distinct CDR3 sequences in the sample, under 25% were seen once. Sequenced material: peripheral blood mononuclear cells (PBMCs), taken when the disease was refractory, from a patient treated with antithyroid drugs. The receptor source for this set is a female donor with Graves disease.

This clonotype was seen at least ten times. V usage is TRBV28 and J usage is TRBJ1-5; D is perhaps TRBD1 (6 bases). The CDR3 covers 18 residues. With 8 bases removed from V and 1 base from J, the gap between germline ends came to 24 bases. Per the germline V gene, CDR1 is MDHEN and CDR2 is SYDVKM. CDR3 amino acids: CASAPRYYREKSNQPQHF. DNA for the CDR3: TGTGCCAGCGCGCCTCGTTATTACAGGGAGAAGAGCAATCAGCCCCAGCATTTT.

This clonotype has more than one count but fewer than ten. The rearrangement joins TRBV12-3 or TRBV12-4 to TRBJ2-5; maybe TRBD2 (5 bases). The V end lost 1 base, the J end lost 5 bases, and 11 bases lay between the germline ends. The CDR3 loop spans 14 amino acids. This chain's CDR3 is CASSLDGAGETQYF. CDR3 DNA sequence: TGTGCCAGCAGTTTAGACGGCGCGGGCGAGACCCAGTACTTC.

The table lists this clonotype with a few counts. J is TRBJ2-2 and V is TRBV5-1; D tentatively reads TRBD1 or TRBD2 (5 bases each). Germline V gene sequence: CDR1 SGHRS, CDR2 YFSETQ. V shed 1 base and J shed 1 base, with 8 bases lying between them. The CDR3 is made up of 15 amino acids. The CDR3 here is CASSLLGENTGELFF. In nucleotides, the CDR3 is TGCGCCAGCAGCTTGTTGGGGGAGAACACCGGGGAGCTGTTTTTT.

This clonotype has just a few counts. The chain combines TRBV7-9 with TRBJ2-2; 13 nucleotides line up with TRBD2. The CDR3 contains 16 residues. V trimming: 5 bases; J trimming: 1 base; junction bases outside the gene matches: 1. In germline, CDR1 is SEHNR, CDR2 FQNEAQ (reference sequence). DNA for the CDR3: TGTGCCAGCAGCAGACTAGCGGGAGGGAACACCGGGGAGCTGTTTTTT. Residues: CASSRLAGGNTGELFF.

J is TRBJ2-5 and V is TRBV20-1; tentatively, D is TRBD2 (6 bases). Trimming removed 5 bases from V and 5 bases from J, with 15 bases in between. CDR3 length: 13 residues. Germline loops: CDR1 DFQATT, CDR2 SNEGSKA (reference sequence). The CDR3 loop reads CSAPELAGETQYF. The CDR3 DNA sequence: TGCAGTGCTCCTGAACTAGCTGGGGAGACCCAGTACTTC.

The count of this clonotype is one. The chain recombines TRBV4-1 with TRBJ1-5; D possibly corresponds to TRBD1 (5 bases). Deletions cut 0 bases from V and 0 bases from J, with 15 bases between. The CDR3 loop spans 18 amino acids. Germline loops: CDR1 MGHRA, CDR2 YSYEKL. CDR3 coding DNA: TGCGCCAGCAGCCAAGATCCCGCAGGGAGGAATAGCAATCAGCCCCAGCATTTT. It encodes CASSQDPAGRNSNQPQHF.

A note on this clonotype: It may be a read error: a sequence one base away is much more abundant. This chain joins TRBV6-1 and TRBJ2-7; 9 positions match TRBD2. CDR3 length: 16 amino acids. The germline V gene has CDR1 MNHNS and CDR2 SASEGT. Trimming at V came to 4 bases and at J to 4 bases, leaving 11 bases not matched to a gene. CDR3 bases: TGTGCCAGCAGTGGGAGCGGGGGGCGACAAATTTACGAGCAGTACTTC. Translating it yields CASSGSGGRQIYEQYF.

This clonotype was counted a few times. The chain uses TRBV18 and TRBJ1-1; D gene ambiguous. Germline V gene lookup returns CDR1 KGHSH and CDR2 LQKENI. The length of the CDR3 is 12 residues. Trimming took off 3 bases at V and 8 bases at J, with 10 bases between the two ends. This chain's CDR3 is CASSPDSREAFF. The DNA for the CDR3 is TGTGCCAGCTCACCGGATAGCAGGGAAGCTTTCTTT.

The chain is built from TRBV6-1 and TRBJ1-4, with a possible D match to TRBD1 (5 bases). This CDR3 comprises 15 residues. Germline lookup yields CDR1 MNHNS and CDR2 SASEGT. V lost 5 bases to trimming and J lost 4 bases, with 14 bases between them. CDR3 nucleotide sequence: TGTGCCAGCAGTCCTTCCGCGGGGGGTAATGAAAAACTGTTTTTT. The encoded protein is CASSPSAGGNEKLFF.

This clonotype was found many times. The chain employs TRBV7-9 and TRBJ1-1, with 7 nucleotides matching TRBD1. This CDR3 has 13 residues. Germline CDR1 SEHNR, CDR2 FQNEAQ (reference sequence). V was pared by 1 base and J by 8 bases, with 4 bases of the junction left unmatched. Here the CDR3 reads CASSLGEGQEAFF. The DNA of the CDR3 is TGTGCCAGCAGCTTAGGAGAGGGACAGGAAGCTTTCTTT.

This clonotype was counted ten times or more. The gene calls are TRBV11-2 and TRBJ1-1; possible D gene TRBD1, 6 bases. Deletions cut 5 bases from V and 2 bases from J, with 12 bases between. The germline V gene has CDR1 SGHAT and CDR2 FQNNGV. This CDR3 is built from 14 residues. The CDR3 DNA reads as TGTGCCAGCAGCACCAGGACAGAAAACACTGAAGCTTTCTTT. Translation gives CASSTRTENTEAFF. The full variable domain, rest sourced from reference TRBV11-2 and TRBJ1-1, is EAGVAQSPRYKIIEKRQSVAFWCNPISGHATLYWYQQILGQGPKLLIQFQNNGVVDDSQLPKDRFSAERLKGVDSTLKIQPAKLEDSAVYLCASSTRTENTEAFFGQGTRLTVV.

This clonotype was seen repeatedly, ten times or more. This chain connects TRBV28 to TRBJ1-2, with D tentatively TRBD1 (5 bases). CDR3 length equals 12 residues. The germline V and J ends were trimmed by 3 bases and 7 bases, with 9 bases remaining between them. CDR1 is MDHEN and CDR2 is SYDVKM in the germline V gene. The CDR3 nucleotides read TGTGCCAGCAGTTTTATAGGGGCTGGCTACACCTTC. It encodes CASSFIGAGYTF.

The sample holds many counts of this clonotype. The CDR3 DNA reads TGTGCCAGCAGCTTAGGACAGGGTCGGGACTACGAGCAGTACTTC. Protein: CASSLGQGRDYEQYF. The J gene is TRBJ2-7, the V gene TRBV7-2, with 7 positions matching TRBD1. V lost 1 base to trimming and J lost 3 bases; unmatched junction nucleotides: 6. CDR3 length: 15 residues. Germline assignment: CDR1 SGHTA and CDR2 FQGNSA.

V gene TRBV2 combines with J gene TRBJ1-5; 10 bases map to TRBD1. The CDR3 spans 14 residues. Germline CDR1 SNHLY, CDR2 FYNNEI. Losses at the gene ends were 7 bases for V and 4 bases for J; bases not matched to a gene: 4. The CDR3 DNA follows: TGTGCCAGCAAAGGGACAGGGGAGAATCAGCCCCAGCATTTT. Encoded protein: CASKGTGENQPQHF.

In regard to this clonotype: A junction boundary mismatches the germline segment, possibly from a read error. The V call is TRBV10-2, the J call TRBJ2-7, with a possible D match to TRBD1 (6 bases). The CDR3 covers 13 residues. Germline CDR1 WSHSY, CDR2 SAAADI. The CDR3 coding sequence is TGTGCCAGCTCCCGGGACATCACCTACGAGCAGTACTTC. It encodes CASSRDITYEQYF.

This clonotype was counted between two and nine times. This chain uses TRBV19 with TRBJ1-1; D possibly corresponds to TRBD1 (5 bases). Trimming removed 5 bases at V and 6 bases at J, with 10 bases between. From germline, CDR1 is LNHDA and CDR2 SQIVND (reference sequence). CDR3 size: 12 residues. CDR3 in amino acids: CASSVGVAEAFF. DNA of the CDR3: TGTGCCAGTAGTGTAGGGGTGGCTGAAGCTTTCTTT.

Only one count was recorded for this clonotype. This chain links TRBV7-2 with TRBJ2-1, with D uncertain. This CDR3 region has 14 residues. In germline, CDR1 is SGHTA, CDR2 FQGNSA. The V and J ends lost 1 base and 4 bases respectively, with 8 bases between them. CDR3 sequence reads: CASSLELGYNEQFF. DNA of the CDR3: TGTGCCAGCAGCTTAGAGTTAGGATACAATGAGCAGTTCTTC.

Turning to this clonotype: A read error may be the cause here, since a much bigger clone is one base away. Here the CDR3 reads CAGSYSVEGYGEKLFF. CDR3 nucleotides: TGTGCCGGCAGTTACTCGGTTGAAGGATATGGTGAAAAACTGTTTTTT. The V gene is TRBV6-2 or TRBV6-3, the J gene TRBJ1-4; D is unclear. The CDR3 extends over 16 amino acids. The V gene's germline CDR1 is MNHEY and CDR2 SVGEGT.

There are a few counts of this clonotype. CDR3 in DNA: TGCAGTGCTAGAGATCCAGACTCTGGAAACACCATATATTTT. Translated: CSARDPDSGNTIYF. The chain recombines TRBV20-1 with TRBJ1-3; D is unclear. V gave up 0 bases and J gave up 0 bases, with 6 bases separating them. The CDR3 extends over 14 amino acids. CDR1 is DFQATT and CDR2 is SNEGSKA in the germline V gene (reference sequence).

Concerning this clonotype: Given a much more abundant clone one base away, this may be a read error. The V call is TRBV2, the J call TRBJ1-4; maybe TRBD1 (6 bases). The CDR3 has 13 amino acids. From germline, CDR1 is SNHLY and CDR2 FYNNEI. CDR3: CASMSGVYEILFF. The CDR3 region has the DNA TGTGCCAGCATGTCAGGGGTGTATGAAATACTGTTTTTT.

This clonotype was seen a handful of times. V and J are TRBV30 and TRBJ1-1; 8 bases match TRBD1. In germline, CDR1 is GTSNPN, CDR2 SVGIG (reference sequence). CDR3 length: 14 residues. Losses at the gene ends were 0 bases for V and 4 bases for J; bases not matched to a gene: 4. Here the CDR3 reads CAWSVQGGGTEAFF. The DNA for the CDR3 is TGTGCCTGGAGTGTACAGGGGGGGGGCACTGAAGCTTTCTTT.

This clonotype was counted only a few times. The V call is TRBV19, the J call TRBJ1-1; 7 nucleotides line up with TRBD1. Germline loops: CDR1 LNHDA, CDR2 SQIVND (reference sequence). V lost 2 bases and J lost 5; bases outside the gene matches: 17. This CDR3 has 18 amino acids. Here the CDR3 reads CASSILGLNRGLKTEAFF. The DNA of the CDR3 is TGTGCCAGTAGTATACTGGGTCTGAACAGGGGTCTCAAAACTGAAGCTTTCTTT.

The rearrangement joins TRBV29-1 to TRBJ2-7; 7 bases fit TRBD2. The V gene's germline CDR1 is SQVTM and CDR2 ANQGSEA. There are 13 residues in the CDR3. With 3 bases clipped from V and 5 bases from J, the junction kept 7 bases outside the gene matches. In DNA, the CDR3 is TGCAGCGTTGAGGTGGGAGGGATGAACGAGCAGTACTTC. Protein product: CSVEVGGMNEQYF.

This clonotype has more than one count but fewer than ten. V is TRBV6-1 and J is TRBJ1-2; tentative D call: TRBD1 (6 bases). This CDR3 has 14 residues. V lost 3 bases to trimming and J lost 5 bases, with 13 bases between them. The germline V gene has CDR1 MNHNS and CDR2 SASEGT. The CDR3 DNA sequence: TGTGCCAGCAGTGATCCCCGGACAGCTTATGGCTACACCTTC. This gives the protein CASSDPRTAYGYTF.

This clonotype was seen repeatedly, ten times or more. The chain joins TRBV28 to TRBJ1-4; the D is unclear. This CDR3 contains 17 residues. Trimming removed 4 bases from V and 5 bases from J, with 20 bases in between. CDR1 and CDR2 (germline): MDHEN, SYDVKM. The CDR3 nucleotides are TGTGCCAGCAGTTCCCAGACGCCCGTGGCGACGAATGAAAAACTGTTTTTT. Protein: CASSSQTPVATNEKLFF.

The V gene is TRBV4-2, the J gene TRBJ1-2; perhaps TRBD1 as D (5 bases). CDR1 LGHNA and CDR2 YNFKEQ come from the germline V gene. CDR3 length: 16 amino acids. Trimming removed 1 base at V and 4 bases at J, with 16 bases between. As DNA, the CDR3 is TGTGCCAGCAGCCAAGCTGGTCAGGGTTGGGCCTATGGCTACACCTTC. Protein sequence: CASSQAGQGWAYGYTF.

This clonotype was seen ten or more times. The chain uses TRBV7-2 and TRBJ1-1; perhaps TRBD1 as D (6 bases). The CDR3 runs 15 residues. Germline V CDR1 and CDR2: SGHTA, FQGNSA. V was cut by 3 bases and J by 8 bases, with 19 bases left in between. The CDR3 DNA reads TGTGCCAGCAGCTTGAGGTGGGGGGCCCGGGCCGAAGCTTTCTTT. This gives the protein CASSLRWGARAEAFF.

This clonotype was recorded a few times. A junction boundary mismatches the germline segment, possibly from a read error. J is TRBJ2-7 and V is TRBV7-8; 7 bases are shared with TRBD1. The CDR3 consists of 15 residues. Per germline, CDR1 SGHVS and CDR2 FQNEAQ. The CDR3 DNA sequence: TGTGTCAGCAGCGCCCCGGGACAGAGCATTTACGAGCAGTACTTC. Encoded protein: CVSSAPGQSIYEQYF. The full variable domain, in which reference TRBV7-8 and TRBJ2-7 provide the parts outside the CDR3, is GAGVSQSPRYKVAKRGQDVALRCDPISGHVSLFWYQQALGQGPEFLTYFQNEAQLDKSGLPSDRFFAERPEGSVSTLKIQRTQQEDSAVYLCVSSAPGQSIYEQYFGPGTRLTVT.